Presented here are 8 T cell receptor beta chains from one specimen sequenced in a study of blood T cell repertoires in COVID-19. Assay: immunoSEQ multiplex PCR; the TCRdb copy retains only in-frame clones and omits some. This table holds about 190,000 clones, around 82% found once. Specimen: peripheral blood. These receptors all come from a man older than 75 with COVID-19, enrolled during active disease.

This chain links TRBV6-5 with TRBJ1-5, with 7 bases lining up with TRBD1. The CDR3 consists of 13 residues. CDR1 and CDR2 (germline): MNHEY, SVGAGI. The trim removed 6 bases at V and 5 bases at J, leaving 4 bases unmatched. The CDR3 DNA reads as TGTGCCAGCAGCGGGCAGGGGGATCAGCCCCAGCATTTT. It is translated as CASSGQGDQPQHF.

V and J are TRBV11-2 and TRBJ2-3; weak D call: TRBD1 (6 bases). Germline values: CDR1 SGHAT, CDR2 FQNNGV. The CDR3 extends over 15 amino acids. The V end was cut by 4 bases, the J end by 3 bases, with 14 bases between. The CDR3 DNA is TGTGCCAGCAGCTCGCTCCGACAGGCGACAGATACGCAGTATTTT. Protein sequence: CASSSLRQATDTQYF.

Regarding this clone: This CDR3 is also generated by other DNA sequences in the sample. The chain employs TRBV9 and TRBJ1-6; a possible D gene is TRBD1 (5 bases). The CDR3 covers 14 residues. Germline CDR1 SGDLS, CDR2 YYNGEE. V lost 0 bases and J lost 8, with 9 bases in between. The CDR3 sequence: CASSVGQGDSPLHF. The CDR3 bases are TGTGCCAGCAGCGTAGGGCAGGGTGATTCACCCCTCCACTTT.

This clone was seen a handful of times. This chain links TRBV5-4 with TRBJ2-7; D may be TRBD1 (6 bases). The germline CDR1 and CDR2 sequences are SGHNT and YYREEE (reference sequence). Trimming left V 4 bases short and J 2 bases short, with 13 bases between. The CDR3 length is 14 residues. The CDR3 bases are TGTGCCAGCAGCGCTGGACAGAGAACCTACGAGCAGTACTTC. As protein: CASSAGQRTYEQYF.

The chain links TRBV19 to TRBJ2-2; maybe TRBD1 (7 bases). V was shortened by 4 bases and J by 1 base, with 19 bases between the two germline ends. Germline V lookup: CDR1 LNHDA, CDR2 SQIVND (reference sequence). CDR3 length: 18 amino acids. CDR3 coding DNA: TGTGCCAGTAGTACTAGACAGGGCGCGGGGAAGAACACCGGGGAGCTGTTTTTT. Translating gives CASSTRQGAGKNTGELFF. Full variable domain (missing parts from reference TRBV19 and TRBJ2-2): DGGITQSPKYLFRKEGQNVTLSCEQNLNHDAMYWYRQDPGQGLRLIYYSQIVNDFQKGDIAEGYSVSREKKESFPLTVTSAQKNPTAFYLCASSTRQGAGKNTGELFFGEGSRLTVL.

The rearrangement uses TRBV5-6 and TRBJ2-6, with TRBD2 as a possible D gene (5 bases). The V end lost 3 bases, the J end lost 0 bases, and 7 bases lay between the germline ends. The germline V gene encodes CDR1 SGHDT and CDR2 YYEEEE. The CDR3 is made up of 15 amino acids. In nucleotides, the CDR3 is TGTGCCAGCAGCTACCGGGGCTCTGGGGCCAACGTCCTGACTTTC. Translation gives CASSYRGSGANVLTF.

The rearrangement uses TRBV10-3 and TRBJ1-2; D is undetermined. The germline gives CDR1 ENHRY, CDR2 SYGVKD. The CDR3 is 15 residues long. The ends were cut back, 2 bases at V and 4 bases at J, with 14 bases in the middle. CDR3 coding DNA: TGTGCCATCAGTGAGGATAGAATGGGGAGCTATGGCTACACCTTC. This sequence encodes CAISEDRMGSYGYTF.

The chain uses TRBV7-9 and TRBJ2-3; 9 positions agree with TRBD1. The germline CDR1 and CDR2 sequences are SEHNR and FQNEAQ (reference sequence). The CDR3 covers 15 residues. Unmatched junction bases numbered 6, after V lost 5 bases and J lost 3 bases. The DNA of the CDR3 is TGTGCCAGCAGCCGACTACAGGGGGCAACAGATACGCAGTATTTT. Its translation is CASSRLQGATDTQYF.